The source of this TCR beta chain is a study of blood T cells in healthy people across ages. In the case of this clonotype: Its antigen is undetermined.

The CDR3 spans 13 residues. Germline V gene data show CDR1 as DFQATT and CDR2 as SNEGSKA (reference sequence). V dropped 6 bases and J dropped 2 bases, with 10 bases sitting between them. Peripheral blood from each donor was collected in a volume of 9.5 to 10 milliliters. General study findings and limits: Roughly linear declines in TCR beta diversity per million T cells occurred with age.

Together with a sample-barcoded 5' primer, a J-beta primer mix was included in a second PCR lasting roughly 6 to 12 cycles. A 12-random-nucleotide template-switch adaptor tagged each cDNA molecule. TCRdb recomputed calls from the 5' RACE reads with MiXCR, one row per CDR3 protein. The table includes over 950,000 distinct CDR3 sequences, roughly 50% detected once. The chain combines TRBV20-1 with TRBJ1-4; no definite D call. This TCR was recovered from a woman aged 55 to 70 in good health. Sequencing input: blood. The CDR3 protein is CSALAGTNEKLFF. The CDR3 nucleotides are TGCAGTGCCCTCGCGGGGACTAATGAAAAACTGTTTTTT.